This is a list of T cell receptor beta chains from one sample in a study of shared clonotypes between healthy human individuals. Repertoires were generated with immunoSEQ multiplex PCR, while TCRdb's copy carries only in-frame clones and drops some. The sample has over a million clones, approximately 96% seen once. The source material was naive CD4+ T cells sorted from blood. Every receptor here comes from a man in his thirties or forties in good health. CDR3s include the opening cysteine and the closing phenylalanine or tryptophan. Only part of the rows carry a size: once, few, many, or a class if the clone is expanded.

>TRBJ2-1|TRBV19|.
CASSGNRLAGAYNEQFF
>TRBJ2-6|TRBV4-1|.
CASRQGAANVLTF
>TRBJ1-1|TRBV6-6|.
CASTQSGVNTEAFF
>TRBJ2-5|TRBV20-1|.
CSATRATQYF
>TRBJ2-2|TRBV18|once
CASSPIRGTGELFF
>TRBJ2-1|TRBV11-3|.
CASSQGLIFYNEQFF
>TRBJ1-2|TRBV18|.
CASSPIAPTSDGYTF
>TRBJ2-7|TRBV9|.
CASSGGEAGGPLGSYEQYF
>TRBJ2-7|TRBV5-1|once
CATSSGQISYEQYF
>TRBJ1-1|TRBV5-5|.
CASSLALRGERYAEAFF
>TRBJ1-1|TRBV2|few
CASKFEGGPEAFF
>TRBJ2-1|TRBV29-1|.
CSVDIKGLGFVRNEQFF
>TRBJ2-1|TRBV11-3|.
CASSISQGSYNEQFF
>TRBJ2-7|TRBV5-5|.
CASSLVTGKSYEQYF
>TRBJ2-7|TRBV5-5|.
CASSEPGQLSYEQYF
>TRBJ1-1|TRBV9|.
CASSVVSGSTEAFF
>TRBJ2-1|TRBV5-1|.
CASSLDRATKEFF